The 27 T cell receptor beta chains given below trace back to one sample, sequenced in a study of blood T cell repertoires in COVID-19. The data were produced by immunoSEQ multiplex PCR, yet TCRdb's version contains in-frame clones alone and is incomplete. The table records some 250,000 clones, roughly 91% of them present only once. Sequences were obtained from peripheral blood. Every receptor here comes from a woman aged 40 to 50 who had recovered from COVID-19.

This rearrangement joins TRBV7-9 to TRBJ1-2, with 8 bases aligning to TRBD1. With 5 bases clipped from V and 2 bases from J, the junction kept 7 bases outside the gene matches. Germline V CDR1 and CDR2: SEHNR, FQNEAQ (reference sequence). The CDR3 length is 15 residues. CDR3 amino acids: CASSPPGQENYGYTF. CDR3 bases: TGTGCCAGCAGCCCCCCGGGACAGGAGAACTATGGCTACACCTTC.

This chain links TRBV7-8 with TRBJ2-7; maybe TRBD2 (5 bases). Trimming cost V 1 base and J 4 bases, with 8 bases left between them. Germline V gives CDR1 SGHVS, CDR2 FQNEAQ. CDR3 length equals 13 residues. CDR3 in amino acids: CASSLGRDYEQYV. CDR3 coding DNA: TGTGCCAGCAGCTTAGGTCGGGATTACGAGCAGTACGTC.

V and J are TRBV6-2 or TRBV6-3 and TRBJ2-3; possibly TRBD2 for D (6 bases). The V end lost 2 bases, the J end lost 1 base, and 10 bases lay between the germline ends. This CDR3 region has 15 residues. In germline, CDR1 is MNHEY, CDR2 SVGEGT. The CDR3 DNA follows: TGTGCCAGCAGTTACCCCGCTAGCGGCACAGATACGCAGTATTTT. Encoded protein: CASSYPASGTDTQYF.

Only a few counts were recorded for this clone. The chain couples TRBV29-1 to TRBJ1-1, with D unclear. The CDR3 is 10 amino acids. Germline loops: CDR1 SQVTM, CDR2 ANQGSEA. Trimming removed 7 bases from V and 2 bases from J, with 5 bases in between. The CDR3 nucleotides read TGCAGCGCACAAAACACTGAAGCTTTCTTT. Protein sequence: CSAQNTEAFF.

J is TRBJ1-2 and V is TRBV24-1, with 9 bases aligning to TRBD1. V trimming: 7 bases; J trimming: 8 bases; junction bases outside the gene matches: 4. The CDR3 totals 12 residues. The germline CDR1 and CDR2 sequences are KGHDR and SFDVKD. The chain's CDR3 is CATRGTGRGYTF. The CDR3 DNA sequence: TGTGCCACCAGGGGGACAGGGCGAGGCTACACCTTC.

This clone was recorded a few times. The chain is built from TRBV6-5 and TRBJ2-3; possibly TRBD2 for D (6 bases). The germline V and J ends were trimmed by 5 bases and 8 bases, with 17 bases remaining between them. CDR1 is MNHEY, CDR2 SVGAGI, per germline. The CDR3 runs to 14 residues. For the CDR3, the DNA is TGTGCCAGCAGTCTTTCAACGACCGGGGGTACGCAGTATTTT. This encodes CASSLSTTGGTQYF.

A single count supports this clone. The chain has TRBV5-1 and TRBJ2-5; the match to TRBD2 covers 7 bases. Per germline, CDR1 SGHRS and CDR2 YFSETQ. The CDR3 spans 16 residues. Trimming at V came to 4 bases and at J to 0 bases, leaving 9 bases not matched to a gene. The CDR3 DNA follows: TGCGCCAGCAGCCGCGGGGGTGCCCAGTACCAAGAGACCCAGTACTTC. This translates into CASSRGGAQYQETQYF. Filled out from reference TRBV5-1 and TRBJ2-5, the complete variable domain reads KAGVTQTPRYLIKTRGQQVTLSCSPISGHRSVSWYQQTPGQGLQFLFEYFSETQRNKGNFPGRFSGRQFSNSRSEMNVSTLELGDSALYLCASSRGGAQYQETQYFGPGTRLLVL.

This sequence joins TRBV18 and TRBJ1-5, with D tentatively TRBD1 (5 bases). Trimming shortened V by 0 bases and J by 6 bases, and 12 bases separated the two germline ends. Looked up from germline, CDR1 is KGHSH and CDR2 is LQKENI. This CDR3 contains 15 residues. The CDR3 is CASSPPGGGGQPQHF. CDR3 nucleotides: TGTGCCAGCTCACCACCCGGGGGAGGCGGTCAGCCCCAGCATTTT. The full variable domain, with the rest looked up from reference TRBV18 and TRBJ1-5, is NAGVMQNPRHLVRRRGQEARLRCSPMKGHSHVYWYRQLPEEGLKFMVYLQKENIIDESGMPKERFSAEFPKEGPSILRIQQVVRGDSAAYFCASSPPGGGGQPQHFGDGTRLSIL.

The CDR3: CASSLGRGHIWGYTF. The CDR3 DNA is TGTGCCAGCAGCTTAGGAAGGGGACATATCTGGGGCTACACCTTC. This rearrangement joins TRBV7-8 to TRBJ1-2, with a possible D match to TRBD1 (6 bases). In germline, CDR1 is SGHVS, CDR2 FQNEAQ. The V and J ends lost 1 base and 8 bases respectively, with 17 bases between them. The CDR3 spans 15 residues.

The chain links TRBV5-8 to TRBJ2-1, with D possibly matching TRBD2 (7 bases). Trimming cost V 0 bases and J 5 bases, with 12 bases left between them. The CDR3 loop spans 15 amino acids. Germline CDR1 and CDR2: SGHTS and YDEGEE. The CDR3 region is CASSLELGGHNEQFF. For the CDR3, the DNA is TGTGCCAGCAGCTTGGAACTCGGGGGGCACAATGAGCAGTTCTTC.

This rearrangement joins TRBV7-2 to TRBJ2-1, with a weak D call TRBD2 (9 bases). The CDR3 has 17 residues. The V end lost 5 bases, the J end lost 9 bases, and 26 bases lay between the germline ends. Germline lookup yields CDR1 SGHTA and CDR2 FQGNSA. The DNA for the CDR3 is TGTGCCAGCAGCAAAGGGACAGGAAGACCAGCGGGAGGTGAGCAGTTCTTC. This sequence encodes CASSKGTGRPAGGEQFF.

This clone has a single count. V gene TRBV9 combines with J gene TRBJ2-5, with 7 positions matching TRBD2. The trim removed 3 bases at V and 2 bases at J, leaving 7 bases unmatched. Germline CDR1 is SGDLS and CDR2 is YYNGEE. This CDR3 comprises 15 residues. The CDR3 DNA sequence: TGTGCCAGCAGCGCGGGGACTACCCCGCAAGAGACCCAGTACTTC. Translation: CASSAGTTPQETQYF. Drawing the rest from reference TRBV9 and TRBJ2-5, the complete variable domain is DSGVTQTPKHLITATGQRVTLRCSPRSGDLSVYWYQQSLDQGLQFLIQYYNGEERAKGNILERFSAQQFPDLHSELNLSSLELGDSALYFCASSAGTTPQETQYFGPGTRLLVL.

This sequence joins TRBV5-5 and TRBJ1-1; 10 nucleotides match TRBD1. CDR3 length: 15 residues. Germline CDR1 SGHKS, CDR2 YYEKEE (reference sequence). With 4 bases clipped from V and 2 bases from J, the junction kept 5 bases outside the gene matches. The CDR3 DNA follows: TGTGCCAGCAGCCTGGGACAGGGGACTAACACTGAAGCTTTCTTT. Amino acid sequence: CASSLGQGTNTEAFF.

V usage is TRBV3-1 (or the pseudogene TRBV3-2) and J usage is TRBJ2-2; TRBD2 matches 8 bases. The germline gives CDR1 LGHDT, CDR2 YNNKEL (reference sequence). V shed 4 bases and J 7 bases; nucleotides not matched to a gene: 11. CDR3 length: 16 amino acids. CDR3 residues: CASSPGGTWGHGELFF. The CDR3, as DNA: TGTGCCAGCAGCCCGGGGGGGACGTGGGGCCACGGGGAGCTGTTTTTT.

The rearrangement uses TRBV19 and TRBJ2-2, with TRBD1 as a possible D gene (6 bases). Germline V gene data show CDR1 as LNHDA and CDR2 as SQIVND (reference sequence). V dropped 3 bases and J dropped 0 bases, with 8 bases sitting between them. The CDR3 is 15 amino acids. The CDR3 coding sequence is TGTGCCAGTAGTATTAAGGGGGCGAACACCGGGGAGCTGTTTTTT. It is translated as CASSIKGANTGELFF.

The chain joins TRBV7-8 to TRBJ1-1, with a tentative D call TRBD1 (5 bases). Germline V CDR1 and CDR2: SGHVS, FQNEAQ. V gave up 5 bases and J gave up 1 base, with 14 bases separating them. The CDR3 totals 15 residues. The CDR3 nucleotides are TGTGCCAGCAGCCCGCGACAGTTTCCGAACACTGAAGCTTTCTTT. Amino acid sequence: CASSPRQFPNTEAFF.

This rearrangement joins TRBV5-4 to TRBJ2-7; 7 nucleotides match TRBD2. The germline V gene encodes CDR1 SGHNT and CDR2 YYREEE (reference sequence). The CDR3 spans 14 residues. With V trimmed by 4 bases and J by 2 bases, 6 bases remained unmatched. The CDR3 spells CASSPGGRAYEQYF. The CDR3 nucleotides read TGTGCCAGCAGCCCGGGGGGTAGGGCCTACGAGCAGTACTTC.

The V gene is TRBV7-9, the J gene TRBJ1-5; TRBD1 agrees at 7 bases. From germline, CDR1 is SEHNR and CDR2 FQNEAQ (reference sequence). V trimming: 5 bases; J trimming: 4 bases; junction bases outside the gene matches: 8. This CDR3 region has 15 residues. CDR3 sequence reads: CASSPDLRGNQPQHF. For the CDR3, the DNA is TGTGCCAGCAGCCCGGACCTCAGGGGGAATCAGCCCCAGCATTTT.

The rearrangement links TRBV10-3 to TRBJ1-2; no firm D call. Trimming pared 2 bases from V and 1 base from J, leaving 11 bases between. The germline CDR1 and CDR2 sequences are ENHRY and SYGVKD. This CDR3 comprises 15 residues. The CDR3 reads CAISERLSLNYGYTF. The CDR3, as DNA: TGTGCCATCAGTGAGCGATTGTCACTTAACTATGGCTACACCTTC.

The V and J genes are TRBV5-1 and TRBJ2-1; tentative D call: TRBD2 (6 bases). The CDR3 contains 13 residues. Germline V CDR1 and CDR2: SGHRS, YFSETQ. The V and J ends lost 0 bases and 9 bases respectively, with 10 bases between them. CDR3 in DNA: TGCGCCAGCAGCTTGGTGGGGACTCTTGAGCAGTTCTTC. Encoded protein: CASSLVGTLEQFF. Combining the CDR3 with reference TRBV5-1 and TRBJ2-1 gives the whole variable domain KAGVTQTPRYLIKTRGQQVTLSCSPISGHRSVSWYQQTPGQGLQFLFEYFSETQRNKGNFPGRFSGRQFSNSRSEMNVSTLELGDSALYLCASSLVGTLEQFFGPGTRLTVL.

This clone showed up just once. CDR3 region: CASSLSKTGYEQYF. The DNA for the CDR3 is TGTGCCAGCAGTTTATCCAAGACAGGCTACGAGCAGTACTTC. The chain joins TRBV27 to TRBJ2-7, with D maybe TRBD1 (6 bases). The V gene lost 0 bases and the J gene lost 3 bases, with 9 bases spanning the gap. There are 14 residues in the CDR3. CDR1 and CDR2 from the germline V gene are MNHEY and SMNVEV (reference sequence).

This clone was recorded only once. The V and J genes are TRBV9 and TRBJ2-4; D is perhaps TRBD2 (5 bases). The CDR3 is 17 amino acids. Germline assignment: CDR1 SGDLS and CDR2 YYNGEE. Trimming removed 0 bases at V and 3 bases at J, with 16 bases between. CDR3 DNA sequence: TGTGCCAGCAGCGTAGTGGAGGCCTGGCCCCACAAAAACATTCAGTACTTC. This gives the protein CASSVVEAWPHKNIQYF.

The gene calls are TRBV7-9 and TRBJ1-1; TRBD1 aligns across 9 bases. The ends lost 0 bases at V and 5 bases at J; junction bases unmatched: 1. CDR1 and CDR2 from the germline V gene are SEHNR and FQNEAQ (reference sequence). This CDR3 has 14 residues. CDR3 DNA sequence: TGTGCCAGCAGCTTAGCCGGGACAGGGACTGAAGCTTTCTTT. Translating gives CASSLAGTGTEAFF.

The genes are TRBV3-1 (or the pseudogene TRBV3-2) and TRBJ1-1, with a weak D call TRBD1 (5 bases). The germline gives CDR1 LGHDT, CDR2 YNNKEL (reference sequence). V was pared by 4 bases and J by 4 bases, with 13 bases between. This CDR3 region has 14 residues. This CDR3 is CASSRHGGGTEAFF. The DNA of the CDR3 is TGTGCCAGCAGCCGACACGGGGGGGGCACTGAAGCTTTCTTT.

The V gene is TRBV6-6, the J gene TRBJ2-2; 9 positions agree with TRBD2. Germline trimming cut 6 bases from V and 6 bases from J; bases unmatched to any gene: 11. Germline V gene data show CDR1 as MNHNY and CDR2 as SVGAGI (reference sequence). The CDR3 is made up of 16 amino acids. This CDR3 reads CASSPRVGGRAGELFF. CDR3 sequence (DNA): TGTGCCAGCAGCCCGAGGGTTGGCGGGAGGGCCGGGGAGCTGTTTTTT.

The chain links TRBV7-3 to TRBJ2-6; 8 positions agree with TRBD2. This CDR3 is 15 amino acids long. The J segment lost 2 bases and the V segment lost 5 bases, leaving 2 bases of the junction unmatched. From germline, CDR1 is SGHTA and CDR2 FQGTGA. CDR3 sequence (DNA): TGTGCCAGCAGCCCCGGGGGGGCTGGGGCCAACGTCCTGACTTTC. The encoded protein is CASSPGGAGANVLTF.

The V and J genes are TRBV21-1 and TRBJ2-5; the table's D call TRBD1 went unverified against the DNA. TRBV21-1 is reported as a pseudogene. The CDR3 sequence is 15 residues long. The DNA for the CDR3 is TGTGCCAGCAGCAAAGGGGGGCGGTGGCAAGAGACCCAGTACTTC. Its translation: CASSKGGRWQETQYF.